A single sample gave rise to the 18 T cell receptor beta chains below, sequenced in a study of shared clonotypes between healthy human individuals. Produced via immunoSEQ multiplex PCR; TCRdb's table is partial and in-frame only. The data contain 2 million to 2.5 million clones, approximately 94% of them singletons. Sequencing was done on a sample of naive CD4+ T cells sorted from blood. Subset reported: CD45RA+ positively selected. These receptors originate from a man aged 18 to 30 in good health.

The V call is TRBV10-3, the J call TRBJ2-2; possible D gene TRBD2, 7 bases. Germline CDR1 is ENHRY and CDR2 is SYGVKD. CDR3 length: 16 amino acids. Trimming took off 5 bases at V and 5 bases at J, with 18 bases between the two ends. As DNA, the CDR3 is TGTGCCATCAGTTCGGGGGGCGCCGAGGCGACCGGGGAGCTGTTTTTT. This codes for CAISSGGAEATGELFF.

The V and J genes are TRBV5-6 and TRBJ1-4; TRBD1 matches at 8 bases. V gave up 5 bases and J gave up 3 bases; unmatched junction bases: 6. Germline V gives CDR1 SGHDT, CDR2 YYEEEE. This CDR3 region has 15 residues. The CDR3: CASSSRGPSNEKLFF. As DNA, the CDR3 is TGTGCCAGCAGTAGCAGGGGGCCGTCTAATGAAAAACTGTTTTTT.

This sequence joins TRBV7-9 and TRBJ1-4; tentatively, D is TRBD1 (6 bases). The CDR3 runs to 15 residues. Germline loops: CDR1 SEHNR, CDR2 FQNEAQ (reference sequence). The V end lost 5 bases, the J end lost 3 bases, and 13 bases lay between the germline ends. The CDR3 sequence: CASSDGGASNEKLFF. CDR3 DNA: TGTGCCAGCAGCGATGGGGGGGCCTCTAATGAAAAACTGTTTTTT.

The chain recombines TRBV7-6 with TRBJ2-7; the D is unclear. The CDR3 length is 13 residues. The V gene lost 1 base and the J gene lost 3 bases, with 7 bases spanning the gap. Germline V gives CDR1 SGHVS, CDR2 FNYEAQ. The CDR3 DNA reads as TGTGCCAGCAGCTTAGGGCAGAACTACGAGCAGTACTTC. Its protein is CASSLGQNYEQYF.

The DNA of the CDR3 is TGTGCCAGCAGCGTCGGGACGGCCTCTAGCACAGATACGCAGTATTTT. Translating it yields CASSVGTASSTDTQYF. The chain uses TRBV9 and TRBJ2-3; either TRBD1 or TRBD2 may supply D (5 bases each). Germline values: CDR1 SGDLS, CDR2 YYNGEE. The CDR3 length is 16 residues. V was shortened by 2 bases and J by 0 bases, with 13 bases between the two germline ends.

J is TRBJ2-7 and V is TRBV4-3, with 7 bases that match TRBD2. Per the germline V gene, CDR1 is LGHNA and CDR2 is YSLEER. CDR3 length equals 15 residues. J was trimmed by 6 bases and V by 4 bases; bases with no gene match: 12. The DNA of the CDR3 is TGCGCCAGCAGCCCTTCAGCGGGACCGGGCTTCGAGCAGTACTTC. Residues: CASSPSAGPGFEQYF.

The chain uses TRBV6-5 and TRBJ2-1; D remains ambiguous. Germline-derived CDR1 and CDR2 are MNHEY and SVGAGI. The V gene lost 2 bases and the J gene lost 4 bases, with 9 bases spanning the gap. This CDR3 spans 14 amino acids. CDR3 amino acids: CASSYGPSYNEQFF. The CDR3, as DNA: TGTGCCAGCAGTTACGGGCCTAGTTACAATGAGCAGTTCTTC.

The rearrangement joins TRBV4-2 to TRBJ1-3; D remains ambiguous. CDR1 is LGHNA and CDR2 is YNFKEQ in the germline V gene. The ends were cut back, 0 bases at V and 0 bases at J, with 6 bases in the middle. The CDR3 extends over 15 amino acids. CDR3 region: CASSQDGSSGNTIYF. The CDR3 DNA reads TGTGCCAGCAGCCAAGATGGCAGCTCTGGAAACACCATATATTTT.

V gene TRBV2 combines with J gene TRBJ1-1, with D perhaps matching TRBD1 (6 bases). The germline gives CDR1 SNHLY, CDR2 FYNNEI. This CDR3 is built from 14 residues. Trimming pared 3 bases from V and 4 bases from J, leaving 12 bases between. This CDR3 is CASSEYSRGTEAFF. The CDR3 region has the DNA TGTGCCAGCAGTGAGTACTCCAGGGGCACTGAAGCTTTCTTT.

The chain joins TRBV7-9 to TRBJ2-7, with D possibly being TRBD2 (6 bases). The CDR3 sequence is 12 residues long. V was shortened by 1 base and J by 6 bases, with 7 bases between the two germline ends. The germline V gene has CDR1 SEHNR and CDR2 FQNEAQ (reference sequence). The CDR3: CASSLERVEQYF. CDR3 bases: TGTGCCAGCAGCTTAGAGCGGGTCGAGCAGTACTTC.

The V gene is TRBV28, the J gene TRBJ1-2, with no clear D. Germline V lookup: CDR1 MDHEN, CDR2 SYDVKM. CDR3 length equals 13 residues. V lost 6 bases and J lost 4, with 12 bases in between. The CDR3 nucleotides read TGTGCCAGCAGCCGAGAGGCCCGCTATGGCTACACCTTC. Translating it yields CASSREARYGYTF.

The chain has TRBV12-5 and TRBJ2-7; D perhaps matches TRBD2 (6 bases). This CDR3 has 14 amino acids. The germline CDR1 and CDR2 sequences are LGHNT and FRNRAP. V was pared by 5 bases and J by 3 bases, with 14 bases between. Here the CDR3 reads CASGLRGTYYEQYF. The CDR3 DNA is TGTGCTAGTGGTCTCCGAGGGACTTACTACGAGCAGTACTTC.

The chain joins TRBV28 to TRBJ2-4; D might be TRBD1 (6 bases). V was trimmed by 6 bases and J by 1 base, leaving 22 bases between them. The germline V gene encodes CDR1 MDHEN and CDR2 SYDVKM. The CDR3 consists of 18 residues. In nucleotides, the CDR3 is TGTGCCAGCAGCTCTTCCGCCTCAGGGGTTATGGCCAAAAACATTCAGTACTTC. Amino acids: CASSSSASGVMAKNIQYF.

This chain connects TRBV28 to TRBJ1-4, with a tentative D call TRBD1 (5 bases). V was clipped by 7 bases and J by 7 bases, with 13 bases between them. Germline V gene sequence: CDR1 MDHEN, CDR2 SYDVKM. The CDR3 length is 13 residues. CDR3 protein: CASNQDSTEKLFF. CDR3 DNA sequence: TGTGCCAGCAACCAAGACAGTACTGAAAAACTGTTTTTT.

This clone was seen only a few times. The V call is TRBV19, the J call TRBJ2-3, with D unresolved. With 7 bases removed from V and 2 bases from J, the gap between germline ends came to 7 bases. This CDR3 is 12 amino acids long. Germline assignment: CDR1 LNHDA and CDR2 SQIVND (reference sequence). CDR3 amino acids: CASIGVTDTQYF. The CDR3 region has the DNA TGTGCCAGTATTGGGGTCACAGATACGCAGTATTTT.

The CDR3 nucleotides are TGTGCCATCAGTGACACCCGGGGCTATGGCTACACCTTC. Translating gives CAISDTRGYGYTF. V usage is TRBV10-3 and J usage is TRBJ1-2; the D is unclear. Trimming pared 3 bases from V and 4 bases from J, leaving 9 bases between. There are 13 residues in the CDR3. The V gene's germline CDR1 is ENHRY and CDR2 SYGVKD.

This clone was seen just once. The chain links TRBV7-9 to TRBJ2-7; TRBD1 is a possible D gene (6 bases). The CDR3 sequence is 15 residues long. Deletions cut 0 bases from V and 5 bases from J, with 14 bases between. Germline-derived CDR1 and CDR2 are SEHNR and FQNEAQ (reference sequence). In nucleotides, the CDR3 is TGTGCCAGCAGCTTAGCCCGGGACACGGGTGACGAGCAGTACTTC. Translated, it gives CASSLARDTGDEQYF.

The chain joins TRBV7-3 to TRBJ1-4; a possible D gene is TRBD1 (6 bases). V was pared by 3 bases and J by 3 bases, with 11 bases between. The germline gives CDR1 SGHTA, CDR2 FQGTGA. This CDR3 has 15 amino acids. The chain's CDR3 is CASSLSSGANEKLFF. Here the CDR3 DNA reads TGTGCCAGCAGCTTGAGTTCAGGGGCTAATGAAAAACTGTTTTTT.